This section outlines one T cell receptor (beta chain) sequence together with its context. Sequencing templates came from extracted RNA that was reverse transcribed into cDNA. Profiling relied on immunoSEQ multiplex PCR, and the TCRdb table lists in-frame clones only, not all of them. The table lists under 200,000 clones, 60% of them singletons, with 12% to 15% in the top ten. Germline trimming cut 1 base from V and 3 bases from J; bases unmatched to any gene: 4. The germline CDR1 and CDR2 sequences are SQVTM and ANQGSEA. The length of the CDR3 is 14 residues. The sample's treatment: oral pan-JAK inhibitor, 5-10 mg twice daily. Obtained from alopecia areata patients were lesional scalp punch biopsies along with peripheral blood. This entry is derived from a study of CD8+ T cells in alopecia areata. Background on the study: Treatment of the treated patients consisted of oral tofacitinib, 5 to 10 mg twice daily. Dosing spanned 6 to 18 months on tofacitinib, then 6 months off drug.

V is TRBV29-1 and J is TRBJ2-3; TRBD2 agrees at 7 bases. Here the sequenced sample was CD4+ T cells sorted from blood, taken at week 24, from a patient treated with tofacitinib. The receptor's source is a human donor with alopecia areata. CDR3 loop: CSVEAGEGTDTQYF. The CDR3 DNA reads as TGCAGCGTTGAAGCGGGGGAGGGGACAGATACGCAGTATTTT.